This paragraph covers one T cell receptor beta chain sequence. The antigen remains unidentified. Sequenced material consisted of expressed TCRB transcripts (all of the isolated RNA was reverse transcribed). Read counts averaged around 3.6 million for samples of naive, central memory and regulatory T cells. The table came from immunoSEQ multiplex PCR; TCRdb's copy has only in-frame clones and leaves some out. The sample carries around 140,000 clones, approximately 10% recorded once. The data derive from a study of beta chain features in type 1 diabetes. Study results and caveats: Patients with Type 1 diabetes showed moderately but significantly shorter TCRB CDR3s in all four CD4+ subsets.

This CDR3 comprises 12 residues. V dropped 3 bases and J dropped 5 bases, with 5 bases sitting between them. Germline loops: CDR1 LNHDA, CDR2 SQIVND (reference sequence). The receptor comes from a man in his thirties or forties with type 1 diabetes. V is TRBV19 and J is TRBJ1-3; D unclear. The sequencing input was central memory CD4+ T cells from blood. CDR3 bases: TGTGCCAGTAGTATGCGCCGAAACACCATATATTTT. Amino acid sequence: CASSMRRNTIYF. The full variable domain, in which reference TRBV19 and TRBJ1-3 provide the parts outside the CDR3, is DGGITQSPKYLFRKEGQNVTLSCEQNLNHDAMYWYRQDPGQGLRLIYYSQIVNDFQKGDIAEGYSVSREKKESFPLTVTSAQKNPTAFYLCASSMRRNTIYFGEGSWLTVV.